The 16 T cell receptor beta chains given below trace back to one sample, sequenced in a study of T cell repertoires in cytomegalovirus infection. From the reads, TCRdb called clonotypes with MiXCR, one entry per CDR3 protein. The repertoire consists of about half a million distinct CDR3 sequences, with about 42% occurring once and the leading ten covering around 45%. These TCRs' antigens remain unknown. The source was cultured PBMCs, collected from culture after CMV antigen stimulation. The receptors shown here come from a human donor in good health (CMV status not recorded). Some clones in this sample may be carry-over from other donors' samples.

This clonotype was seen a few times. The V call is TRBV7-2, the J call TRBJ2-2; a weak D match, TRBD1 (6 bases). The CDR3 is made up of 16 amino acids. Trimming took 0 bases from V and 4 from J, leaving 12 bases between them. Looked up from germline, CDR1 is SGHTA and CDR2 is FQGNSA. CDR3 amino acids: CASSLAPPGVTGELFF. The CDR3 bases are TGTGCCAGCAGCTTAGCCCCCCCAGGGGTCACCGGGGAGCTGTTTTTT.

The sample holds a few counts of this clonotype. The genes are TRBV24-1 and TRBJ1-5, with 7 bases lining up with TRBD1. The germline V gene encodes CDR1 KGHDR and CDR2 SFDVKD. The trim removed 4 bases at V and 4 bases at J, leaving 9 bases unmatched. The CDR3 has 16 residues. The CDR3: CATSDPRPGGNQPQHF. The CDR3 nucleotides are TGTGCCACCAGTGACCCTCGGCCAGGGGGGAATCAGCCCCAGCATTTT.

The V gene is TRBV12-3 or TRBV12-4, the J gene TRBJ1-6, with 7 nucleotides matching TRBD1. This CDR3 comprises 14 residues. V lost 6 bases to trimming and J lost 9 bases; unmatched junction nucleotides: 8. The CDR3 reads CASSRGQSSSPLHF. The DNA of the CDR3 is TGTGCCAGCAGCCGGGGACAGTCGAGTTCACCCCTCCACTTT.

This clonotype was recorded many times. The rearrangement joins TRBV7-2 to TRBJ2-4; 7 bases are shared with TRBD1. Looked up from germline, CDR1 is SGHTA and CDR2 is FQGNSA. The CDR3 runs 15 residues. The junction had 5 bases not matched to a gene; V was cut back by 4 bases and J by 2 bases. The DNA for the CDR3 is TGTGCCAGCAGCTCCCCGGACAGGCCCAAAAACATTCAGTACTTC. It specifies CASSSPDRPKNIQYF.

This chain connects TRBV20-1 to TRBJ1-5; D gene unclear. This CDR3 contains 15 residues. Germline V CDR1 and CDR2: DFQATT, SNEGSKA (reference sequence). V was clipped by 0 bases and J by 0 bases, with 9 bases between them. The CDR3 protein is CSARDKLYSNQPQHF. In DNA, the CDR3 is TGCAGTGCTAGAGATAAACTTTATAGCAATCAGCCCCAGCATTTT.

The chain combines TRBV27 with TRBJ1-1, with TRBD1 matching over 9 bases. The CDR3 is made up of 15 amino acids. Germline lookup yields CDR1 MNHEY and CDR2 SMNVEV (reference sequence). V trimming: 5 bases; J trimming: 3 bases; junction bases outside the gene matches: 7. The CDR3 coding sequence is TGTGCCAGCAGTCCACGGGACAGGGTGGACACTGAAGCTTTCTTT. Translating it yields CASSPRDRVDTEAFF.

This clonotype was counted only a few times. CDR3 nucleotide sequence: TGTGCCAGCAGCCACGACAGGGCGTCCTACGAGCAGTACTTC. Translation: CASSHDRASYEQYF. The V and J genes are TRBV7-2 and TRBJ2-7; TRBD1 matches 7 bases. The CDR3 is 14 residues long. Germline assignment: CDR1 SGHTA and CDR2 FQGNSA. Unmatched junction bases numbered 5, after V lost 5 bases and J lost 1 base.

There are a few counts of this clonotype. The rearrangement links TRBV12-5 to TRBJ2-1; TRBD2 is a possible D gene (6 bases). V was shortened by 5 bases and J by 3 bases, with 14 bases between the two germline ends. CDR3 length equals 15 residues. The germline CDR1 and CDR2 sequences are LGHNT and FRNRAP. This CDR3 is CASGPGRGYYNEQFF. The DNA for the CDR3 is TGTGCTAGTGGTCCAGGGCGGGGATACTACAATGAGCAGTTCTTC.

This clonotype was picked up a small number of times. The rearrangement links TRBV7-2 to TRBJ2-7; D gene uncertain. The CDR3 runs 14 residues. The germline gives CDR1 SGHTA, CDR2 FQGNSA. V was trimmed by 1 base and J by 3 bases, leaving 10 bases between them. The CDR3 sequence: CASSLVGRNYEQYF. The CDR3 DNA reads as TGTGCCAGCAGCTTAGTAGGCAGAAACTACGAGCAGTACTTC. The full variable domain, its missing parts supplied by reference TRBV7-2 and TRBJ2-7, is GAGVSQSPSNKVTEKGKDVELRCDPISGHTALYWYRQSLGQGLEFLIYFQGNSAPDKSGLPSDRFSAERTGGSVSTLTIQRTQQEDSAVYLCASSLVGRNYEQYFGPGTRLTVT.

CDR3 sequence (DNA): TGTGCCAGCAGCGTAGCGGGTGCAGCGGGAGGCTATGAGCAGTTCTTC. Its translation: CASSVAGAAGGYEQFF. The chain joins TRBV9 to TRBJ2-1; 9 bases are a match to TRBD2. Germline trimming cut 0 bases from V and 8 bases from J; bases unmatched to any gene: 9. This CDR3 has 16 amino acids. The germline V gene encodes CDR1 SGDLS and CDR2 YYNGEE. The variable domain in full, with the rest retrieved from reference TRBV9 and TRBJ2-1, is DSGVTQTPKHLITATGQRVTLRCSPRSGDLSVYWYQQSLDQGLQFLIQYYNGEERAKGNILERFSAQQFPDLHSELNLSSLELGDSALYFCASSVAGAAGGYEQFFGPGTRLTVL.

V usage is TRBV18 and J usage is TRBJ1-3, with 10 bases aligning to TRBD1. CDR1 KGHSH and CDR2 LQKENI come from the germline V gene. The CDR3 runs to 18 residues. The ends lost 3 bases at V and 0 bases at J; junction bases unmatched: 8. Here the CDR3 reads CASSPMGQGTGSGNTIYF. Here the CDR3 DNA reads TGTGCCAGCTCACCTATGGGACAGGGGACCGGCTCTGGAAACACCATATATTTT.

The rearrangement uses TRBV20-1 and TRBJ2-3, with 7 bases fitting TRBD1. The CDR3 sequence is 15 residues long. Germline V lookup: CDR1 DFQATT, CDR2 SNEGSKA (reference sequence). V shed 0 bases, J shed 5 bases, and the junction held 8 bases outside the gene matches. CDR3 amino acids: CSARDRGTARDTQYF. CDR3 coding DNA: TGCAGTGCTAGAGATCGTGGGACAGCAAGAGATACGCAGTATTTT.

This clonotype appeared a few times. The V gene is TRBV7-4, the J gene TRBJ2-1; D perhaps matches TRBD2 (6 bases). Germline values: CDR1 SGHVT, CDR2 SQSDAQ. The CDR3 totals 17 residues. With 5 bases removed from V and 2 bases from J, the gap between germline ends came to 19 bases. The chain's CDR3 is CASSPMEQGLAYNEQFF. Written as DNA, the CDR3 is TGTGCCAGCAGCCCCATGGAGCAGGGACTCGCCTACAATGAGCAGTTCTTC.

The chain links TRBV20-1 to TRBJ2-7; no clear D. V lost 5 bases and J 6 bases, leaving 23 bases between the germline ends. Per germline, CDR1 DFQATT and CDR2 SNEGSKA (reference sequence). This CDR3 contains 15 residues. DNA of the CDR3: TGCAGTGCTGGGGTGGGGTCTGGAACCCTTACCGAGCAGTACTTC. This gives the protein CSAGVGSGTLTEQYF.

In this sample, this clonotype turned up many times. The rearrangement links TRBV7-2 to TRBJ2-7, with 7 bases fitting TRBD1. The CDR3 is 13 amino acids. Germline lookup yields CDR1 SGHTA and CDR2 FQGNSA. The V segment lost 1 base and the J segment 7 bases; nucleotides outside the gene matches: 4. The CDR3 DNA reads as TGTGCCAGCAGCTTAGTAGGGGGCGGGGAGCAGTACTTC. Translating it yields CASSLVGGGEQYF.

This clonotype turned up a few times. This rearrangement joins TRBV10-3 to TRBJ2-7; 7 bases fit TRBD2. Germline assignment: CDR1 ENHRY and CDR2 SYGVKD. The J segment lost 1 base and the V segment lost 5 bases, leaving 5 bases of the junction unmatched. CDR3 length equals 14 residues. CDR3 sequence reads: CAISNAGASYEQYF. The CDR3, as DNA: TGTGCCATCAGTAATGCGGGAGCATCCTACGAGCAGTACTTC.